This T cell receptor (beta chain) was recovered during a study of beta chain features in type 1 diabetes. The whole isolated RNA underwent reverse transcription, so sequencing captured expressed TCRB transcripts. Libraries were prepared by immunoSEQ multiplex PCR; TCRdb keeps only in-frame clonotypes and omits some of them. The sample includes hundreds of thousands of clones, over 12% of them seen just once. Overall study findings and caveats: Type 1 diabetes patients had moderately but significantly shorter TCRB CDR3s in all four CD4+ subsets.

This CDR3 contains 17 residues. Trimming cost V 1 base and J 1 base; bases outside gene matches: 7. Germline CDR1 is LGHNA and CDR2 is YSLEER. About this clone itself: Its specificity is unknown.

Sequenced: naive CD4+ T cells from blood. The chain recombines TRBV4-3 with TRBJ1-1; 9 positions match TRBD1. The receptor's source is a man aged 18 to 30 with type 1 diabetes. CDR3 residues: CASSQVTGGRSNTEAFF. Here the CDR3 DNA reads TGCGCCAGCAGCCAAGTCACAGGGGGCCGTTCGAACACTGAAGCTTTCTTT.